This TCR beta chain was recovered during a study of a mutant IDH1 vaccine in newly diagnosed glioma. The wider study: Either 4-6 weeks after radiotherapy alone or alongside temozolomide, vaccination was begun. Most had both radiotherapy and temozolomide beforehand; others had only one. Study outcomes and limitations: 85% to 95% of patients showed vaccine-induced immune responses across multiple MHC alleles.

This clone is a singleton in its sample. The antigen is not known. TCRdb's table, derived via immunoSEQ multiplex PCR, lists solely in-frame clones and lacks some. Here the sample spans about 94,000 clones, over 85% being singletons. Time point in this sample: week 47, end of study. What each vaccine dose contained was 300 ug of mutant IDH1 20-mer peptide, accompanied by topical imiquimod. Germline V lookup: CDR1 MDHEN, CDR2 SYDVKM. The ends were cut back, 5 bases at V and 4 bases at J, with 11 bases in the middle. This CDR3 spans 13 amino acids. The sequencing here drew on PBMCs, taken from a glioma patient whose treatment included an IDH1 peptide vaccine. The V gene is TRBV28, the J gene TRBJ1-2, with D tentatively TRBD1 (5 bases). This clonotype was obtained from a woman aged 50 to 65 with glioma. The CDR3 loop reads CASSLPGGYGYTF. The CDR3 coding sequence is TGTGCCAGCAGTCTCCCGGGGGGCTATGGCTACACCTTC.